This T cell receptor (beta chain) was retrieved from a study of shared clonotypes between healthy human individuals. Study information: Ranging from 18 to 49 in age, donors were two women and three men.

Generated by immunoSEQ multiplex PCR, the TCRdb table keeps only in-frame clones and is missing some. The sample lists 2 million to 3 million clones; more than 85% were seen once. Germline V lookup: CDR1 SNHLY, CDR2 FYNNEI. The CDR3 runs to 13 residues. Trimming pared 9 bases from V and 2 bases from J, leaving 13 bases between. This sequence was found in a man younger than 35 in good health. Some clones in this sample may be carry-over from other donors' samples. This chain joins TRBV2 and TRBJ2-5; TRBD1 or TRBD2 may be the D gene (5 bases each). Sequencing used naive CD4+ T cells from PBMCs. Subset reported: CD45RA+ positively selected. CDR3 nucleotides: TGTGCCAGGGGAGACAGAACTCAAGAGACCCAGTACTTC. Its protein is CARGDRTQETQYF. The full variable domain, with the rest looked up from reference TRBV2 and TRBJ2-5, is EPEVTQTPSHQVTQMGQEVILRCVPISNHLYFYWYRQILGQKVEFLVSFYNNEISEKSEIFDDQFSVERPDGSNFTLKIRSTKLEDSAMYFCARGDRTQETQYFGPGTRLLVL.